Listed here are 7 T cell receptor beta chains from one sample, sequenced in a study of T cells after yellow fever vaccination. In TCRdb, the 5' RACE reads were re-called with MiXCR into one record per CDR3 protein. The sample has 60,000 to 85,000 distinct CDR3 sequences; around 6.9% are singletons. The sample here was CD8+ T cells sorted from PBMCs, taken 4 to 6 days after the first yellow fever vaccination. All receptors derive from a man younger than 35 who received the YFV17D yellow fever vaccine.

This clonotype appeared a few times. The rearrangement links TRBV7-9 to TRBJ1-1; D is possibly TRBD1 (5 bases). Trimming cost V 1 base and J 0 bases, with 12 bases left between them. CDR3 length: 16 amino acids. The germline gives CDR1 SEHNR, CDR2 FQNEAQ (reference sequence). CDR3 DNA sequence: TGTGCCAGCAGCTTAGACGCAGGGACCCTGAACACTGAAGCTTTCTTT. It translates to CASSLDAGTLNTEAFF.

The sample holds a few counts of this clonotype. V and J are TRBV5-6 and TRBJ1-1; no reliable D call. Between the trimmed V and J ends, which lost 9 bases and 3 bases, there was a span of 12 bases. CDR3 length: 12 residues. CDR1 and CDR2 from the germline V gene are SGHDT and YYEEEE. CDR3 in amino acids: CATQALDTEAFF. CDR3 bases: TGTGCCACCCAGGCTTTGGACACTGAAGCTTTCTTT.

On this clonotype itself: A much bigger clone sits one base away, suggesting this may be a read error. CDR3 region: CASSSQRGGRETQNF. CDR3 DNA: TGTGCCAGCAGTTCCCAGCGGGGGGGCCGAGAGACCCAGAACTTC. The chain joins TRBV12-3 or TRBV12-4 to TRBJ2-5; 10 nucleotides agree with TRBD2. The CDR3 totals 15 residues.

This clonotype was counted between two and nine times. This chain connects TRBV6-1 to TRBJ2-1, with 8 bases aligning to TRBD2. The V gene end was trimmed by 6 bases and the J gene end by 5 bases; junction bases not matched to a gene: 9. This CDR3 is 15 amino acids long. The germline CDR1 and CDR2 sequences are MNHNS and SASEGT. In DNA, the CDR3 is TGTGCCAGCAGGGATATGGCGGGGGGAAACAATGAGCAGTTCTTC. Encoded protein: CASRDMAGGNNEQFF.

The gene calls are TRBV7-6 and TRBJ2-3; D is perhaps TRBD2 (6 bases). The CDR3 is made up of 16 amino acids. The germline V and J ends were trimmed by 5 bases and 0 bases, with 15 bases remaining between them. Germline CDR1 SGHVS, CDR2 FNYEAQ. CDR3 DNA: TGTGCCAGCAGCCGGTTGGGGGGTGATAGCACAGATACGCAGTATTTT. Amino acid sequence: CASSRLGGDSTDTQYF.

The chain recombines TRBV9 with TRBJ1-6, with D tentatively TRBD1 (5 bases). The CDR3 runs 14 residues. Trimming removed 1 base from V and 10 bases from J, with 12 bases in between. Germline CDR1 SGDLS, CDR2 YYNGEE. CDR3 DNA sequence: TGTGCCAGCAGCGTATCCAGGGAGGGATCACCCCTCCACTTT. It is translated as CASSVSREGSPLHF. The whole variable domain, filled in from reference TRBV9 and TRBJ1-6, reads DSGVTQTPKHLITATGQRVTLRCSPRSGDLSVYWYQQSLDQGLQFLIQYYNGEERAKGNILERFSAQQFPDLHSELNLSSLELGDSALYFCASSVSREGSPLHFGNGTRLTVT.

Only a few counts were recorded for this clonotype. A much larger clone differs by one base, so this may be a read error. The V and J genes are TRBV4-2 and TRBJ2-1, with a possible D match to TRBD1 (5 bases). CDR3 size: 14 residues. Per the germline V gene, CDR1 is LGHNA and CDR2 is YNFKEQ. Trimming cost V 4 bases and J 5 bases, with 12 bases left between them. CDR3 in amino acids: CASSPGRQHNEQFF. The DNA for the CDR3 is TGTGCCAGCAGCCCCGGGCGACAGCACAATGAGCAGTTCTTC.